The present entry profiles one TCR beta chain with its context. Its antigen is unknown. Base-call qualities are not available, and no considerably larger clone is one nucleotide away. From the germline V gene, CDR1 is SGHDT and CDR2 is YYEEEE. The junction shows trimming of 1 base on V and 2 bases on J, plus 25 bases between the germline ends. The CDR3 measures 19 amino acids from cysteine to phenylalanine. Only the CDR3 part of the read is kept: 57 bases, read in frame from the first base. This entry comes from a study of T cell responses to AZD1222 COVID-19 vaccine (dated by TCRdb to about 2021). Broadly, across the study: AZD1222 recipients with second doses at about 4 weeks or about 12 weeks were pooled, because spike-specific TCR depth and breadth did not differ between schedules. A total of approximately 250 trial participants underwent TCR sequencing, of whom some 200 had received two doses of AZD1222 and 26 had received two doses of the MenACWY control vaccine. Enrollment into the trials was organized by age into subgroups of 18-55, 56-69 and 70-plus years, and those subgroups contained approximately 160, 26 and 62 TCR-sequenced participants, respectively. The paper's findings and limits, for the study overall: Conclusions about previously exposed vaccinees were limited because only a handful of AZD1222 recipients were SARS-CoV-2 seropositive at baseline. Epitopes outside the regions mutated in the B.1.351 and B.1.1.7 variants were reportedly recognized by nearly half of the unique spike-specific TCRs. Participants were mostly white British and included more females than males, and it was suggested by the authors that clonal diversity may have been underestimated. Vaccine-associated CD4 TCRs spanned the whole spike protein, with dominant responses in regions 160-218 and 743-854. In the small 56-69-year group, the increase in depth fell short of significance, most likely because of low power. Because no samples from the day 14 peak response were available, repertoires could be characterized only after the peak T cell response. Spike-specific TCR breadth and depth rose significantly after two AZD1222 doses compared with day 0 and with MenACWY recipients.

The time point label for this specimen denotes: baseline before first vaccination. Vaccinee samples were obtained from the UK trials COV001 and COV002, which included a single-blind randomized controlled phase 2/3 trial of AZD1222 (ChAdOx1 nCoV-19) in healthy adults. Trial participant PBMC samples were collected at day 0 and day 28 after the second dose for TCRbeta chain sequencing. The CDR3 regions of human TCRbeta chains were subjected to immunosequencing. The published analysis was carried out like this. TCRs in the repertoires were matched against a reference library of SARS-CoV-2-specific TCRs that had been generated with the MIRA antigen-specificity platform. Breadth meant the fraction of unique TCRs that were SARS-CoV-2-associated, whereas depth meant the fraction of total T cells that were SARS-CoV-2-associated. Each spike-specific TCR was assigned to its reactive spike region and to a CD4 or CD8 class using the MIRA data. Log10-transformed breadth and depth values were compared by one-way ANOVA with Sidak's multiple comparisons tests. TCRdb mirrors the immuneACCESS table, restricted to in-frame sequences. Some clones are absent from its copies; in checked studies, under half trace to an unresolved V gene, and the reason for the others is unknown. The DNA was the basis for D and trimming; V, J and clone size are from that table. This sample gives approximately 110,000 clones in total; 87% of them show up just once. Approximately 4.7% of the sample is in the top ten clones.

This clonotype was obtained from an adult in good health. The specimen was peripheral blood, collected on day 0 of AZD1222 vaccination. The chain uses TRBV5-6 and TRBJ2-7; the best D guess is TRBD1, with 6 bases matching. CDR3 protein: CASSLSSEAYSGHTYEQYF. The nucleotide sequence reads TGTGCCAGCAGCTTGTCGTCCGAAGCGTATTCGGGACACACCTACGAGCAGTACTTC.